Each of the 32 T cell receptor beta chains below was sequenced from the same sample in a study of blood T cell repertoires in COVID-19. The data were produced by immunoSEQ multiplex PCR, yet TCRdb's version contains in-frame clones alone and is incomplete. The table records 35,000 to 55,000 clones, about nine tenths of them present only once. The sample was peripheral blood. Source of these receptors: a man between 65 and 80 years old with active COVID-19.

This clone turned up a few times. This chain links TRBV6-4 with TRBJ2-1; TRBD2 matches at 11 bases. The CDR3 sequence is 15 residues long. Germline values: CDR1 MRHNA, CDR2 SNTAGT. V dropped 3 bases and J dropped 4; count of bases not matched to a gene: 2. CDR3 region: CASSEGLAEYNEQFF. Here the CDR3 DNA reads TGTGCCAGCAGTGAGGGACTAGCGGAATACAATGAGCAGTTCTTC.

The chain links TRBV14 to TRBJ2-6, with 7 bases that match TRBD2. Looked up from germline, CDR1 is SGHDN and CDR2 is FVKESK. Trimming removed 0 bases from V and 1 base from J; junction bases left unmatched: 3. This CDR3 region has 17 residues. CDR3 DNA: TGTGCCAGCAGCCAAGAAAAGGGAGGGTCTGGGGCCAACGTCCTGACTTTC. The encoded protein is CASSQEKGGSGANVLTF.

This clone has just a few counts. This chain links TRBV5-1 with TRBJ1-2, with a possible D match to TRBD1 (6 bases). Germline CDR1 SGHRS, CDR2 YFSETQ. V was trimmed by 1 base and J by 8 bases, leaving 12 bases between them. The length of the CDR3 is 13 residues. The CDR3 DNA sequence: TGCGCCAGCAGCTTGCTGGGGGCTGAGGGCTACACCTTC. As protein: CASSLLGAEGYTF.

This sequence joins TRBV6-5 and TRBJ2-1, with D possibly being TRBD1 (5 bases). Trimming shortened V by 4 bases and J by 1 base, and 8 bases separated the two germline ends. In germline, CDR1 is MNHEY, CDR2 SVGAGI. The CDR3 contains 14 residues. The CDR3 sequence: CASSSGKSYNEQFF. Here the CDR3 DNA reads TGTGCCAGCAGTTCAGGGAAATCCTACAATGAGCAGTTCTTC.

This clone was picked up a small number of times. The rearrangement uses TRBV9 and TRBJ2-5, with 13 bases identical to TRBD2. V gave up 2 bases and J gave up 3 bases; unmatched junction bases: 1. The length of the CDR3 is 15 residues. Germline V gives CDR1 SGDLS, CDR2 YYNGEE. CDR3 region: CASSVGLAGEETQYF. The CDR3 coding sequence is TGTGCCAGCAGCGTCGGACTAGCGGGGGAAGAGACCCAGTACTTC.

J is TRBJ2-7 and V is TRBV5-6, with 9 positions matching TRBD2. The V gene end was trimmed by 0 bases and the J gene end by 9 bases; junction bases not matched to a gene: 7. Germline V lookup: CDR1 SGHDT, CDR2 YYEEEE. The CDR3 loop spans 14 amino acids. The CDR3 loop reads CASSLVAGVLGQYF. In DNA, the CDR3 is TGTGCCAGCAGCTTGGTAGCGGGGGTCCTCGGGCAGTACTTC. The variable domain in full, completed from reference TRBV5-6 and TRBJ2-7, reads DAGVTQSPTHLIKTRGQQVTLRCSPKSGHDTVSWYQQALGQGPQFIFQYYEEEERQRGNFPDRFSGHQFPNYSSELNVNALLLGDSALYLCASSLVAGVLGQYFGPGTRLTVT.

The chain is built from TRBV5-8 and TRBJ1-5; D might be TRBD1 (5 bases). The CDR3 extends over 15 amino acids. V gave up 2 bases and J gave up 1 base, with 10 bases separating them. Germline values: CDR1 SGHTS, CDR2 YDEGEE. CDR3 amino acids: CASSFSGGSNQPQHF. The CDR3 coding sequence is TGTGCCAGCAGCTTTTCCGGGGGAAGCAATCAGCCCCAGCATTTT.

This clone was picked up one time. The rearrangement joins TRBV7-2 to TRBJ1-3, with D tentatively TRBD1 (6 bases). The V gene's germline CDR1 is SGHTA and CDR2 FQGNSA. This CDR3 has 17 amino acids. Trimming stripped 3 bases from V and 0 bases from J, with 15 bases between. This CDR3 is CASSLGGQRRSGNTIYF. The CDR3 nucleotides read TGTGCCAGCAGCTTGGGGGGGCAACGCCGCTCTGGAAACACCATATATTTT.

The genes are TRBV4-3 and TRBJ2-5; D is possibly TRBD2 (7 bases). This CDR3 contains 15 residues. V lost 4 bases to trimming and J lost 4 bases, with 16 bases between them. CDR1 and CDR2 from the germline V gene are LGHNA and YSLEER. The CDR3 is CASSLSRGGGETQYF. Written as DNA, the CDR3 is TGCGCCAGCAGCCTCTCCCGAGGGGGGGGAGAGACCCAGTACTTC.

The CDR3 protein is CASRETGASNQPQHF. CDR3 bases: TGTGCCAGCAGGGAGACAGGCGCGAGCAATCAGCCCCAGCATTTT. The chain joins TRBV6-4 to TRBJ1-5, with D possibly matching TRBD1 (6 bases). CDR1 and CDR2 from the germline V gene are MRHNA and SNTAGT. This CDR3 is 15 amino acids long. Between the trimmed V and J ends, which lost 6 bases and 1 base, there was a span of 13 bases.

This chain joins TRBV6-5 and TRBJ1-5; TRBD1 aligns across 8 bases. J was trimmed by 1 base and V by 2 bases; bases with no gene match: 4. Germline V gene sequence: CDR1 MNHEY, CDR2 SVGAGI. This CDR3 has 16 amino acids. This chain's CDR3 is CASSYIDRGSNQPQHF. In DNA, the CDR3 is TGTGCCAGCAGTTACATAGACAGGGGAAGCAATCAGCCCCAGCATTTT.

The V gene is TRBV7-2, the J gene TRBJ2-3, with 15 bases that match TRBD2. Germline V gives CDR1 SGHTA, CDR2 FQGNSA. CDR3 length: 18 amino acids. After removal of 5 bases from V and 5 bases from J, the junction contained 11 bases not matched to a gene. The CDR3 is CASSRRGLAGGEVDTQYF. The CDR3 region has the DNA TGTGCCAGCAGCCGTAGGGGACTAGCGGGGGGAGAGGTAGATACGCAGTATTTT.

The chain has TRBV7-3 and TRBJ2-1; D is possibly TRBD2 (6 bases). Trimming pared 5 bases from V and 3 bases from J, leaving 11 bases between. CDR3 size: 14 residues. Germline V gene data show CDR1 as SGHTA and CDR2 as FQGTGA. The CDR3: CASSRDSSYNEQFF. The CDR3 DNA sequence: TGTGCCAGCAGCCGGGACTCGAGCTACAATGAGCAGTTCTTC.

The V and J genes are TRBV7-9 and TRBJ1-2; 8 bases are shared with TRBD1. The germline gives CDR1 SEHNR, CDR2 FQNEAQ (reference sequence). The CDR3 consists of 16 residues. V trimming: 5 bases; J trimming: 3 bases; junction bases outside the gene matches: 11. The CDR3, as DNA: TGTGCCAGCAGCCTAGGAGGACAGGGAGTTTACTATGGCTACACCTTC. This encodes CASSLGGQGVYYGYTF.

V usage is TRBV19 and J usage is TRBJ2-5; TRBD1 agrees at 9 bases. This CDR3 is built from 16 residues. J gave up 1 base and V 5 bases, and 8 bases lay outside the gene matches. The V gene's germline CDR1 is LNHDA and CDR2 SQIVND (reference sequence). The CDR3 DNA reads as TGTGCCAGTAGTCCTCAAAGGACAGGGGCCCAAGAGACCCAGTACTTC. Translating gives CASSPQRTGAQETQYF.

J is TRBJ1-2 and V is TRBV10-1; possibly TRBD1 for D (6 bases). Germline V lookup: CDR1 WNHNN, CDR2 SYGVQD (reference sequence). V dropped 4 bases and J dropped 7 bases, with 13 bases sitting between them. The CDR3 totals 13 residues. The CDR3 DNA sequence: TGCGCCAGCAGTGCCACAGGGTGGGGTGGCTACACCTTC. It yields the protein CASSATGWGGYTF.

This chain joins TRBV20-1 and TRBJ1-6; no firm D call. This CDR3 spans 14 amino acids. CDR1 is DFQATT, CDR2 SNEGSKA, per germline (reference sequence). The germline V and J ends were trimmed by 3 bases and 7 bases, with 13 bases remaining between them. CDR3 sequence (DNA): TGCAGTGCTAGTAAAGCCCAGAGGAATTCACCCCTCCACTTT. This gives the protein CSASKAQRNSPLHF.

The chain is built from TRBV9 and TRBJ2-5, with D perhaps matching TRBD1 (6 bases). Germline lookup yields CDR1 SGDLS and CDR2 YYNGEE. Trimming took 3 bases from V and 4 from J, leaving 16 bases between them. CDR3 length equals 15 residues. The CDR3 protein is CASSATGTPGETQYF. CDR3 in DNA: TGTGCCAGCAGCGCAACCGGGACACCTGGAGAGACCCAGTACTTC.

The gene calls are TRBV29-1 and TRBJ1-2; 7 bases are a match to TRBD1. V lost 6 bases and J lost 5; bases outside the gene matches: 9. This CDR3 has 13 amino acids. CDR1 and CDR2 (germline): SQVTM, ANQGSEA. The CDR3 loop is CSVHSRGIYGYTF. As DNA, the CDR3 is TGCAGCGTCCACTCCAGGGGGATATATGGCTACACCTTC.

The chain links TRBV10-3 to TRBJ1-3; no clear D. With 0 bases removed from V and 0 bases from J, the gap between germline ends came to 6 bases. The CDR3 spans 15 residues. Germline V gene lookup returns CDR1 ENHRY and CDR2 SYGVKD. CDR3 amino acids: CAISESGLSGNTIYF. The CDR3 region has the DNA TGTGCCATCAGTGAGTCAGGACTCTCTGGAAACACCATATATTTT.

V is TRBV27 and J is TRBJ2-7, with 9 bases aligning to TRBD2. V was pared by 2 bases and J by 3 bases, with 5 bases of the junction left unmatched. CDR1 and CDR2 (germline): MNHEY, SMNVEV (reference sequence). CDR3 length: 15 residues. The CDR3 sequence is CASSLRPSGDYEQYF. Here the CDR3 DNA reads TGTGCCAGCAGTTTAAGACCTAGCGGGGACTACGAGCAGTACTTC.

The CDR3 is CASSYSTDNEQFF. The CDR3 nucleotides read TGTGCCAGCAGTTACTCGACAGACAATGAGCAGTTCTTC. V and J are TRBV6-5 and TRBJ2-1, with D perhaps TRBD1 (5 bases). The V gene's germline CDR1 is MNHEY and CDR2 SVGAGI. Trimming left V 0 bases short and J 5 bases short, with 5 bases between. This CDR3 is 13 amino acids long.

V and J are TRBV5-4 and TRBJ2-5; 8 positions match TRBD2. Germline assignment: CDR1 SGHNT and CDR2 YYREEE (reference sequence). With V trimmed by 4 bases and J by 2 bases, 7 bases remained unmatched. CDR3 length: 15 residues. Here the CDR3 reads CASSPRTGGQETQYF. CDR3 bases: TGTGCCAGCAGCCCACGGACGGGGGGGCAAGAGACCCAGTACTTC.

This chain links TRBV28 with TRBJ1-1, with 7 bases aligning to TRBD1. This CDR3 comprises 15 residues. CDR1 is MDHEN, CDR2 SYDVKM, per germline. V was pared by 5 bases and J by 1 base, with 7 bases of the junction left unmatched. The CDR3 region is CASSGLTGKNTEAFF. The CDR3 DNA reads as TGTGCCAGCAGTGGGTTGACAGGGAAGAACACTGAAGCTTTCTTT.

This clone was detected once. The chain uses TRBV2 and TRBJ2-7; the match to TRBD2 covers 8 bases. The CDR3 extends over 14 amino acids. The germline CDR1 and CDR2 sequences are SNHLY and FYNNEI. V trimming: 2 bases; J trimming: 6 bases; junction bases outside the gene matches: 6. The CDR3 protein is CASSELRGGTEQYF. As DNA, the CDR3 is TGTGCCAGCAGTGAATTACGGGGGGGCACCGAGCAGTACTTC.

The chain joins TRBV27 to TRBJ1-2; TRBD1 agrees at 7 bases. Losses at the gene ends were 6 bases for V and 2 bases for J; bases not matched to a gene: 6. CDR3 length equals 14 residues. Germline values: CDR1 MNHEY, CDR2 SMNVEV (reference sequence). The CDR3 here is CASSFQGGNYGYTF. CDR3 in DNA: TGTGCCAGCAGCTTTCAGGGGGGAAACTATGGCTACACCTTC.

This clone appeared once. This chain links TRBV3-1 (or the pseudogene TRBV3-2) with TRBJ2-1, with 9 bases fitting TRBD2. Looked up from germline, CDR1 is LGHDT and CDR2 is YNNKEL (reference sequence). The CDR3 is 16 residues long. V was clipped by 1 base and J by 2 bases; unmatched bases: 3. The CDR3 region is CASSQGRGGPYNEQFF. The CDR3 DNA reads TGTGCCAGCAGCCAAGGGCGGGGGGGCCCCTACAATGAGCAGTTCTTC.

The J gene is TRBJ2-1, the V gene TRBV9; 8 bases are a match to TRBD2. Germline-derived CDR1 and CDR2 are SGDLS and YYNGEE. V lost 0 bases to trimming and J lost 6 bases; unmatched junction nucleotides: 11. The CDR3 extends over 17 amino acids. The CDR3 nucleotides are TGTGCCAGCAGCGTAGTAGCGGAGGGGACTAGGGGCAATGAGCAGTTCTTC. Translating gives CASSVVAEGTRGNEQFF.

V usage is TRBV2 and J usage is TRBJ1-2; D remains unclear. CDR3 size: 13 residues. The germline V and J ends were trimmed by 3 bases and 0 bases, with 5 bases remaining between them. Germline CDR1 and CDR2: SNHLY and FYNNEI. The CDR3 here is CASSDAANYGYTF. The CDR3 nucleotides are TGTGCCAGCAGTGACGCAGCTAACTATGGCTACACCTTC.

This clone occurred a few times. This chain uses TRBV7-2 with TRBJ2-1; possible D gene TRBD2, 5 bases. This CDR3 comprises 15 residues. Germline CDR1 reads SGHTA; CDR2 reads FQGNSA. Trimming removed 2 bases at V and 3 bases at J, with 11 bases between. The chain's CDR3 is CASSLTGSFYNEQFF. In DNA form, the CDR3 reads TGTGCCAGCAGCTTAACGGGAAGTTTCTACAATGAGCAGTTCTTC. The variable domain in full, completed from reference TRBV7-2 and TRBJ2-1, reads GAGVSQSPSNKVTEKGKDVELRCDPISGHTALYWYRQSLGQGLEFLIYFQGNSAPDKSGLPSDRFSAERTGGSVSTLTIQRTQQEDSAVYLCASSLTGSFYNEQFFGPGTRLTVL.

The chain has TRBV6-1 and TRBJ1-3; 10 nucleotides agree with TRBD1. With 4 bases clipped from V and 1 base from J, the junction kept 7 bases outside the gene matches. The germline CDR1 and CDR2 sequences are MNHNS and SASEGT. The CDR3 spans 17 residues. Written as DNA, the CDR3 is TGTGCCAGCAGTGCCCCGGGACAGGGGTCTTCTGGAAACACCATATATTTT. It is translated as CASSAPGQGSSGNTIYF.

The chain joins TRBV11-2 to TRBJ2-5, with 11 bases matching TRBD1. This CDR3 is built from 15 residues. V was clipped by 4 bases and J by 4 bases; unmatched bases: 5. Germline-derived CDR1 and CDR2 are SGHAT and FQNNGV. CDR3 protein: CASSSRTGGLETQYF. The CDR3 DNA follows: TGTGCCAGCAGCTCCCGGACAGGGGGCCTAGAGACCCAGTACTTC. Looking up the rest from reference TRBV11-2 and TRBJ2-5 gives the full variable domain: EAGVAQSPRYKIIEKRQSVAFWCNPISGHATLYWYQQILGQGPKLLIQFQNNGVVDDSQLPKDRFSAERLKGVDSTLKIQPAKLEDSAVYLCASSSRTGGLETQYFGPGTRLLVL.